This T cell receptor beta chain was sequenced during a study of radiotherapy plus CTLA-4 blockade in lung cancer. For the study at large: Among patients, over 15% showed objective responses, and 31% had disease control. Study results and limitations: TCR clones from tumors expanded in blood after radiotherapy plus ipilimumab. Among reported predictors of response, early blood T cell clone dynamics with interferon-beta performed best.

Trimming left V 3 bases short and J 4 bases short, with 26 bases between. The length of the CDR3 is 18 residues. Germline CDR1 SGDLS, CDR2 YYNGEE. Note on this clone: As yet, its antigen is unknown.

Assay used: immunoSEQ multiplex PCR; TCRdb lists only in-frame clones, some missing. The table lists about 80,000 clones, about 88% of them singletons. The sequence derives from a human donor with non-small cell lung cancer who had stable disease on radiotherapy plus ipilimumab. The chain uses TRBV9 and TRBJ2-7, with a weak D call TRBD1 (6 bases). The material sequenced was peripheral blood, taken from a patient treated with radiotherapy plus ipilimumab. Written as DNA, the CDR3 is TGTGCCAGCAGCGCCTCGGACGCTCCGACAGGAAGGGAATACGAGCAGTACTTC. It translates to CASSASDAPTGREYEQYF.